This section outlines one T cell receptor beta chain sequence together with its context. The target antigen is unknown. These data are taken from a study of T cell responses to AZD1222 COVID-19 vaccine. Study-level results: Donors, mostly white British, included more females; clonal diversity was possibly underestimated. Just five to seven people given AZD1222 tested seropositive at baseline.

This table comes from immunoSEQ multiplex PCR, and its TCRdb copy is limited to in-frame clones, with some not included. The repertoire consists of 65,000 to 75,000 clones, with around four fifths occurring once and the leading ten covering around 20%. V dropped 6 bases and J dropped 9 bases, with 18 bases sitting between them. The CDR3 consists of 13 residues. Per germline, CDR1 MNHEY and CDR2 SVGAGI. The sample in question was peripheral blood, obtained on day 0 of AZD1222 vaccination. V gene TRBV6-5 combines with J gene TRBJ2-7, with TRBD2 as a possible D gene (5 bases). The origin of this receptor is an adult in good health. The CDR3 nucleotides read TGTGCCAGCAGCATTGACGGACTCACCGTGCAGTACTTC. It codes for CASSIDGLTVQYF.